The source of this T cell receptor beta chain is a study of lymphopenia after photon versus proton radiotherapy. Only in-frame clones appear in the TCRdb table, and some are missing; sequencing was by immunoSEQ multiplex PCR. The table lists some 30,000 clones, roughly 89% of them singletons. Study results and caveats: A bigger post-nadir fall in TCR diversity correlated inversely with survival time in deceased patients. Authors raise, but do not show, better survival with proton therapy. Oligoclonal CD8+ Temra expansion after nadir drove photon patients' diversity drop. Under photons, naive T cells and diversity fell while effector/memory populations rose.

Trimming removed 4 bases from V and 7 bases from J, with 11 bases in between. From germline, CDR1 is SGHRS and CDR2 YFSETQ. There are 13 residues in the CDR3. Comment on this clone: Antigen: not known.

The receptor comes from a woman aged 55-69 years with cholangiocarcinoma. Some clones in this sample may be carry-over from other donors' samples. The rearrangement joins TRBV5-1 to TRBJ2-2, with D maybe TRBD2 (6 bases). This sample comprised peripheral blood, obtained from a patient treated with proton-based radiotherapy. The CDR3: CASSPLTSGELFF. For the CDR3, the DNA is TGCGCCAGCAGCCCCTTGACTAGCGGGGAGCTGTTTTTT.